This T cell receptor (beta chain) was captured in a study of blood T cell repertoires in COVID-19. Overall study: T cells, B-cell-depleted T cells, or PBMCs supplied cDNA or gDNA.

Enrolment of Seattle patients took place during active infection, and they were followed longitudinally. Per the germline V gene, CDR1 is SGHTA and CDR2 is FQGNSA. The CDR3 covers 15 residues. Trimming took 5 bases from V and 0 from J; bases not matched to a gene: 6. Sequenced by immunoSEQ multiplex PCR; TCRdb stores in-frame clones only, minus some. The sample includes some 250,000 clones, roughly 79% seen only once; the top ten take around 7.5%. The chain combines TRBV7-2 with TRBJ2-7, with 8 bases fitting TRBD1. Sequencing input: peripheral blood. The sequence was obtained from an elderly woman with COVID-19, enrolled during active disease. The CDR3 region is CASSLGQGGSYEQYF. Here the CDR3 DNA reads TGTGCCAGCAGCCTTGGACAGGGTGGCTCCTACGAGCAGTACTTC.